Listed here are 22 T cell receptor beta chains from one sample, sequenced in a study of Graves' ophthalmopathy and Graves' hyperthyroidism. Amplification of the TCR beta CDR3 regions used RNA transcripts (as template). HTBI primers primed a first-round RT-PCR, and a second-round multiplex PCR followed. TCRdb fed the multiplex PCR reads into MiXCR, producing one record per CDR3 protein. Here the sample spans 660,000 or so distinct CDR3 sequences, over 40% being singletons. The specimen sequenced was peripheral blood. Receptors were obtained from an adult man with Graves' ophthalmopathy.

The rearrangement joins TRBV29-1 to TRBJ2-5; possible D gene TRBD1, 6 bases. V dropped 7 bases and J dropped 4 bases, with 16 bases sitting between them. Germline V gene lookup returns CDR1 SQVTM and CDR2 ANQGSEA. The CDR3 totals 13 residues. The CDR3: CSGRGLGTETQYF. CDR3 nucleotide sequence: TGCAGCGGTAGGGGGTTGGGAACAGAGACCCAGTACTTC.

In this sample, this clonotype turned up many times. The chain couples TRBV19 to TRBJ2-7, with a weak D call TRBD1 (6 bases). CDR3 length: 16 amino acids. In germline, CDR1 is LNHDA, CDR2 SQIVND (reference sequence). The V gene lost 6 bases and the J gene lost 0 bases, with 18 bases spanning the gap. The DNA of the CDR3 is TGTGCCAGTAGCCATTCAGGGGACATGACCTCCTACGAGCAGTACTTC. Translated: CASSHSGDMTSYEQYF.

The chain recombines TRBV24-1 with TRBJ2-7; a weak D match, TRBD2 (6 bases). The J call may be mistaken, given a closer DNA end match to TRBJ2-1. Germline CDR1 reads KGHDR; CDR2 reads SFDVKD. This CDR3 is built from 15 residues. In nucleotides, the CDR3 is TGTGCCACCAGTGATAGGGTGGGAGGTACGGATGAGCAGTTCTTC. Translation gives CATSDRVGGTDEQFF.

This clonotype appeared a few times. The chain is built from TRBV7-2 and TRBJ1-3; D ambiguous. There are 16 residues in the CDR3. Trimming took off 5 bases at V and 3 bases at J, with 17 bases between the two ends. Germline CDR1 SGHTA, CDR2 FQGNSA. The CDR3 spells CASSQELTLDGNTIYF. The CDR3, as DNA: TGTGCCAGCAGCCAAGAACTCACACTGGATGGAAACACCATATATTTT.

This clonotype has at least ten counts. The chain uses TRBV12-3 or TRBV12-4 and TRBJ2-2, with D uncertain. This CDR3 has 13 residues. The V gene lost 3 bases and the J gene lost 5 bases, with 7 bases spanning the gap. For the CDR3, the DNA is TGTGCCAGCAGTTTGGTGGCGACCGGGGAGCTGTTTTTT. Translating it yields CASSLVATGELFF.

This clonotype was seen just once. The chain combines TRBV2 with TRBJ2-7, with D perhaps TRBD1 (6 bases). Trimming cost V 11 bases and J 3 bases, with 17 bases left between them. Germline V gene lookup returns CDR1 SNHLY and CDR2 FYNNEI. The CDR3 extends over 13 amino acids. The CDR3 protein is CAWSSEGHYEQYF. In nucleotides, the CDR3 is TGTGCCTGGAGTTCTGAGGGACACTACGAGCAGTACTTC.

This clonotype was picked up many times. Here the CDR3 DNA reads TGTGCCAGCAGCCACAAAGGGGGCGGCAATCAGCCCCAGCATTTT. Protein: CASSHKGGGNQPQHF. This chain links TRBV7-9 with TRBJ1-5, with TRBD1 matching 7 bases. Germline V gives CDR1 SEHNR, CDR2 FQNEAQ (reference sequence). This CDR3 contains 15 residues. J was trimmed by 2 bases and V by 5 bases; bases with no gene match: 6.

This clonotype showed up many times. The chain uses TRBV2 and TRBJ1-6; 9 nucleotides line up with TRBD1. This CDR3 region has 15 residues. Germline lookup yields CDR1 SNHLY and CDR2 FYNNEI. V lost 4 bases and J lost 14; bases outside the gene matches: 12. The CDR3 spells CASSVGTGPYGALHF. In nucleotides, the CDR3 is TGTGCCAGCAGTGTTGGGACAGGGCCTTATGGGGCCCTCCACTTT.

This clonotype was observed many times. V is TRBV9 and J is TRBJ1-2; no firm D call. Germline lookup yields CDR1 SGDLS and CDR2 YYNGEE. The CDR3 is 14 residues long. Trimming cost V 0 bases and J 4 bases, with 10 bases left between them. Written as DNA, the CDR3 is TGTGCCAGCAGCGTAGAACTGGGAGGCTATGGCTACACCTTC. Its protein is CASSVELGGYGYTF.

This clonotype has a count of ten or more. The rearrangement links TRBV7-9 to TRBJ2-2; D may be TRBD1 (6 bases). Germline lookup yields CDR1 SEHNR and CDR2 FQNEAQ (reference sequence). CDR3 length: 15 residues. With 5 bases removed from V and 5 bases from J, the gap between germline ends came to 15 bases. The CDR3 DNA sequence: TGTGCCAGCAGCCCAGGGGCTGATCAGACCGGGGAGCTGTTTTTT. Amino acid sequence: CASSPGADQTGELFF.

Many counts were recorded for this clonotype. The rearrangement uses TRBV25-1 and TRBJ1-4; D gene ambiguous. The germline V gene has CDR1 MGHDK and CDR2 SYGVNS. CDR3 length: 9 amino acids. Trimming pared 9 bases from V and 7 bases from J, leaving 3 bases between. CDR3 DNA: TGTGCCAGGGGTGAAAAACTGTTTTTT. Its protein is CARGEKLFF. The variable domain in full, with the rest retrieved from reference TRBV25-1 and TRBJ1-4, is EADIYQTPRYLVIGTGKKITLECSQTMGHDKMYWYQQDPGMELHLIHYSYGVNSTEKGDLSSESTVSRIRTEHFPLTLESARPSHTSQYLCARGEKLFFGSGTQLSVL.

In this sample, this clonotype turned up a few times. V is TRBV5-1 and J is TRBJ1-2; 10 bases are shared with TRBD1. The ends lost 4 bases at V and 6 bases at J; junction bases unmatched: 6. This CDR3 is built from 14 residues. Looked up from germline, CDR1 is SGHRS and CDR2 is YFSETQ. CDR3: CASSLLTGGHGYTF. The DNA of the CDR3 is TGCGCCAGCAGCCTCTTGACAGGGGGCCATGGCTACACCTTC. The full variable domain, its missing parts supplied by reference TRBV5-1 and TRBJ1-2, is KAGVTQTPRYLIKTRGQQVTLSCSPISGHRSVSWYQQTPGQGLQFLFEYFSETQRNKGNFPGRFSGRQFSNSRSEMNVSTLELGDSALYLCASSLLTGGHGYTFGSGTRLTVV.

This clonotype was seen at least ten times. The V gene is TRBV7-9, the J gene TRBJ1-1; unclear D gene. The CDR3 runs to 11 residues. Germline CDR1 and CDR2: SEHNR and FQNEAQ (reference sequence). V was trimmed by 6 bases and J by 7 bases, leaving 9 bases between them. CDR3 protein: CASRIQSEAFF. In DNA form, the CDR3 reads TGTGCCAGCAGGATACAGAGTGAAGCTTTCTTT.

The chain links TRBV12-3 or TRBV12-4 to TRBJ2-7; 7 bases are shared with TRBD1. Trimming took 6 bases from V and 2 from J; bases not matched to a gene: 10. The CDR3 spans 15 residues. The CDR3 bases are TGTGCCAGCAGCCCCGTCCGGGACAGCGCCTACGAGCAGTACTTC. It yields the protein CASSPVRDSAYEQYF.

The genes are TRBV19 and TRBJ2-2, with 12 bases lining up with TRBD1. The CDR3 is made up of 16 amino acids. The V gene's germline CDR1 is LNHDA and CDR2 SQIVND (reference sequence). Trimming at V came to 3 bases and at J to 3 bases, leaving 2 bases not matched to a gene. In DNA, the CDR3 is TGTGCCAGTAGTATGGGGACAGGGGGCTACACCGGGGAGCTGTTTTTT. As protein: CASSMGTGGYTGELFF. Based on the CDR3 plus reference TRBV19 and TRBJ2-2, the full variable domain is DGGITQSPKYLFRKEGQNVTLSCEQNLNHDAMYWYRQDPGQGLRLIYYSQIVNDFQKGDIAEGYSVSREKKESFPLTVTSAQKNPTAFYLCASSMGTGGYTGELFFGEGSRLTVL.

A note on this clonotype: A single base separates this from a much larger clone, so it may be a read error. The CDR3 nucleotides are TGTGCCATCAGTGACCGACAGGGAAAGAACACTGAAGCTTTCTTT. This codes for CAISDRQGKNTEAFF. V and J are TRBV10-3 and TRBJ1-1; 7 nucleotides agree with TRBD1. The CDR3 runs to 15 residues. The V segment lost 3 bases and the J segment 1 base; nucleotides outside the gene matches: 5. The germline V gene has CDR1 ENHRY and CDR2 SYGVKD.

The V gene is TRBV7-8, the J gene TRBJ2-6; weak D call: TRBD2 (6 bases). Germline V gene sequence: CDR1 SGHVS, CDR2 FQNEAQ. The germline V and J ends were trimmed by 11 bases and 4 bases, with 18 bases remaining between them. This CDR3 region has 15 residues. The CDR3 DNA sequence: TGTGCCTGGAAGAGTTGGGGGGTCGGGGCCAACGTCCTGACTTTC. Translation gives CAWKSWGVGANVLTF.

This sequence joins TRBV6-1 and TRBJ2-7; D is ambiguous. Germline V gene data show CDR1 as MNHNS and CDR2 as SASEGT. This CDR3 contains 15 residues. V was shortened by 1 base and J by 2 bases, with 12 bases between the two germline ends. The CDR3 DNA reads TGTGCCAGCAGTGAAGATGTGGGGTCCACCTACGAGCAGTACTTC. Its translation is CASSEDVGSTYEQYF.

In its sample, this clonotype was seen many times. The rearrangement uses TRBV7-2 and TRBJ2-5; D assignment may be TRBD1 or TRBD2 (5 bases each). In germline, CDR1 is SGHTA, CDR2 FQGNSA. This CDR3 spans 13 amino acids. Deletions cut 5 bases from V and 4 bases from J, with 11 bases between. CDR3 protein: CASSLPGTETQYF. The CDR3 bases are TGTGCCAGCAGCCTTCCCGGGACAGAGACCCAGTACTTC.

This clonotype was counted many times. CDR3 protein: CSARDSQGEHGYTF. The CDR3 nucleotides read TGCAGTGCTAGAGATTCACAGGGGGAGCATGGCTACACCTTC. The rearrangement links TRBV20-1 to TRBJ1-2; 8 nucleotides match TRBD1. After removal of 0 bases from V and 6 bases from J, the junction contained 6 bases not matched to a gene. The CDR3 length is 14 residues. The V gene's germline CDR1 is DFQATT and CDR2 SNEGSKA (reference sequence).

This clonotype was seen only once. The rearrangement joins TRBV2 to TRBJ2-7, with 10 bases identical to TRBD2. Looked up from germline, CDR1 is SNHLY and CDR2 is FYNNEI. J lost 3 bases, V lost 7 bases, and 12 bases had no gene match. CDR3 length equals 16 residues. DNA for the CDR3: TGTGCCAGCATCAGGCAGGGGACTAGCGCTTACTACGAGCAGTACTTC. Translating it yields CASIRQGTSAYYEQYF.

This clonotype was seen many times. The chain couples TRBV6-1 to TRBJ1-5; unclear D gene. V was cut by 2 bases and J by 0 bases, with 8 bases left in between. The length of the CDR3 is 15 residues. Germline V gives CDR1 MNHNS, CDR2 SASEGT. The CDR3: CASSETFYSNQPQHF. Here the CDR3 DNA reads TGTGCCAGCAGTGAAACGTTTTATAGCAATCAGCCCCAGCATTTT.